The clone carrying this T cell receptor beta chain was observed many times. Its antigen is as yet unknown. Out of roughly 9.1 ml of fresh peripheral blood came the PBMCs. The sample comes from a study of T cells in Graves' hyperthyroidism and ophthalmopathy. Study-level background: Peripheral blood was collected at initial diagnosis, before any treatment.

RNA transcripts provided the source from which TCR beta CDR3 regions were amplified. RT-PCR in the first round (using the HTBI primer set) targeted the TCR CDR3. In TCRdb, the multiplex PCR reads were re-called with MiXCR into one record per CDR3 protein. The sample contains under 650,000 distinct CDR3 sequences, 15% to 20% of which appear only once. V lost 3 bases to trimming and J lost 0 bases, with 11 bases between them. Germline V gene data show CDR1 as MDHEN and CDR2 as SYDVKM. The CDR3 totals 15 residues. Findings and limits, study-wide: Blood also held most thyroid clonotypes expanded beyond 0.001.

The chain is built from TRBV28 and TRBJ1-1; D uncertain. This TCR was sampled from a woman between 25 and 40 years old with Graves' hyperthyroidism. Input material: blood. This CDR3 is CASSLREPLNTEAFF. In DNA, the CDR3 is TGTGCCAGCAGTTTGAGGGAGCCCCTGAACACTGAAGCTTTCTTT.